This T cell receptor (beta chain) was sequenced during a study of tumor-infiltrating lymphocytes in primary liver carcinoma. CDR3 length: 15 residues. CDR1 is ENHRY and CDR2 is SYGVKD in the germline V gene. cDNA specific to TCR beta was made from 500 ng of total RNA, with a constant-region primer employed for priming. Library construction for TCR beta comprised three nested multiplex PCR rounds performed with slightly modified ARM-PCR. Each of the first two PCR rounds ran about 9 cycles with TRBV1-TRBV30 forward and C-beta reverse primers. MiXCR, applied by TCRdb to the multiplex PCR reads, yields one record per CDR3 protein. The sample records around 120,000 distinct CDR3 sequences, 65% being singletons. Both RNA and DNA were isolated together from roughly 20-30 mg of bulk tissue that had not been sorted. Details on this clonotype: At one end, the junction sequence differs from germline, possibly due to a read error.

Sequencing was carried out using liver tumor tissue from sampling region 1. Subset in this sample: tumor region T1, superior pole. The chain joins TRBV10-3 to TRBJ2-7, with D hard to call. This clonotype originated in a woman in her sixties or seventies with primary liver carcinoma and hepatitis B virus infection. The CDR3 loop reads CAFSDPGRATYEQYF. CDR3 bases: TGTGCCTTCAGTGATCCCGGACGCGCGACGTACGAGCAGTACTTC.